One sample yielded the 29 T cell receptor beta chains listed below, sequenced in a study of OX40 agonist ivuxolimab in advanced cancers. The data were produced by immunoSEQ multiplex PCR, yet TCRdb's version contains in-frame clones alone and is incomplete. The sample contains roughly 80,000 clones, under 95% of which appear only once. This specimen consisted of CD4+ or CD8+ T cells sorted from blood, obtained in a trial of the OX40 agonist ivuxolimab. These receptors came from an adult with an advanced solid tumor such as melanoma, head and neck, liver or kidney cancer.

This sequence joins TRBV6-6 and TRBJ2-1; 8 bases agree with TRBD1. In germline, CDR1 is MNHNY, CDR2 SVGAGI (reference sequence). Trimming removed 6 bases from V and 2 bases from J; junction bases left unmatched: 9. The CDR3 totals 16 residues. The CDR3 region is CASSRDRWGAYNEQFF. CDR3 in DNA: TGTGCCAGCAGCCGGGACAGGTGGGGCGCCTACAATGAGCAGTTCTTC.

The chain couples TRBV6-5 to TRBJ2-1, with D perhaps being TRBD1 or TRBD2 (6 bases each). This CDR3 spans 16 amino acids. V was shortened by 2 bases and J by 3 bases, with 14 bases between the two germline ends. Germline V gene sequence: CDR1 MNHEY, CDR2 SVGAGI. The CDR3, as DNA: TGTGCCAGCAGTTACCCCCAACAGGGAGGCTACAATGAGCAGTTCTTC. It is translated as CASSYPQQGGYNEQFF.

The chain is built from TRBV28 and TRBJ2-2; TRBD2 agrees at 15 bases. The CDR3 is made up of 18 amino acids. J lost 4 bases, V lost 3 bases, and 6 bases had no gene match. The germline V gene has CDR1 MDHEN and CDR2 SYDVKM. As DNA, the CDR3 is TGTGCCAGCAGTTTCCGGACTAGCGGGAGGGCCACCACCGGGGAGCTGTTTTTT. Encoded protein: CASSFRTSGRATTGELFF. The entire variable domain, with the rest obtained from reference TRBV28 and TRBJ2-2, is as follows: DVKVTQSSRYLVKRTGEKVFLECVQDMDHENMFWYRQDPGLGLRLIYFSYDVKMKEKGDIPEGYSVSREKKERFSLILESASTNQTSMYLCASSFRTSGRATTGELFFGEGSRLTVL.

V usage is TRBV19 and J usage is TRBJ2-1, with 9 bases that match TRBD2. Looked up from germline, CDR1 is LNHDA and CDR2 is SQIVND (reference sequence). The CDR3 runs 16 residues. Losses at the gene ends were 5 bases for V and 6 bases for J; bases not matched to a gene: 11. The CDR3 DNA reads as TGTGCCAGTAGTCACGGCGGGGGGGCGGTCTCCAATGAGCAGTTCTTC. It yields the protein CASSHGGGAVSNEQFF.

The chain couples TRBV6-5 to TRBJ1-2; 8 bases match TRBD1. Germline values: CDR1 MNHEY, CDR2 SVGAGI. The CDR3 is 16 residues long. Unmatched junction bases numbered 8, after V lost 0 bases and J lost 5 bases. The CDR3 loop reads CASSYSHRGSGYGYTF. CDR3 bases: TGTGCCAGCAGTTACTCGCACAGGGGGTCTGGTTATGGCTACACCTTC.

Turning to this clone: The junction departs from the called germline gene at one end, perhaps through a read error. V and J are TRBV9 and TRBJ1-1; 7 bases agree with TRBD1. This CDR3 comprises 15 residues. CDR1 is SGDLS, CDR2 YYNGEE, per germline. The chain's CDR3 is CASSVESGGNAEAFF. CDR3 in DNA: TGTGCCAGCAGCGTAGAATCAGGGGGGAACGCTGAAGCTTTCTTT.

The V call is TRBV2, the J call TRBJ2-5; D may be TRBD2 (5 bases). The CDR3 extends over 12 amino acids. V dropped 7 bases and J dropped 4 bases, with 10 bases sitting between them. CDR1 and CDR2 (germline): SNHLY, FYNNEI. CDR3 residues: CASTGRGETQYF. CDR3 nucleotide sequence: TGTGCCAGCACCGGACGGGGAGAGACCCAGTACTTC.

In this sample, this clone turned up once. The chain combines TRBV30 with TRBJ2-2, with a tentative D call TRBD1 (6 bases). The V and J ends lost 6 bases and 5 bases respectively, with 25 bases between them. CDR1 is GTSNPN and CDR2 is SVGIG in the germline V gene (reference sequence). This CDR3 is built from 17 residues. The CDR3 sequence: CACRLGAARLWTGELFF. In DNA form, the CDR3 reads TGTGCCTGCCGCCTGGGGGCTGCCAGGTTGTGGACCGGGGAGCTGTTTTTT. Supplemented by reference TRBV30 and TRBJ2-2, the full variable domain reads SQTIHQWPATLVQPVGSPLSLECTVEGTSNPNLYWYRQAAGRGLQLLFYSVGIGQISSEVPQNLSASRPQDRQFILSSKKLLLSDSGFYLCACRLGAARLWTGELFFGEGSRLTVL.

The genes are TRBV7-9 and TRBJ2-7; D uncertain. Per germline, CDR1 SEHNR and CDR2 FQNEAQ (reference sequence). The ends were cut back, 5 bases at V and 0 bases at J, with 8 bases in the middle. CDR3 size: 13 residues. This CDR3 reads CASSRMSSYEQYF. Written as DNA, the CDR3 is TGTGCCAGCAGCCGAATGAGCTCCTACGAGCAGTACTTC.

The rearrangement joins TRBV21-1 to TRBJ1-6. TRBV21-1 is reported as a pseudogene. The CDR3 is made up of 19 amino acids. This CDR3 is CASSSPHRDLRSFNSPLHF. The DNA for the CDR3 is TGTGCCAGCAGCAGCCCCCACCGAGACCTAAGATCATTCAATTCACCCCTCCACTTT.

The V gene is TRBV7-2, the J gene TRBJ2-1; 12 bases agree with TRBD2. CDR1 is SGHTA and CDR2 is FQGNSA in the germline V gene. V lost 6 bases, J lost 0 bases, and 6 bases stayed unmatched. This CDR3 is built from 17 residues. The CDR3 loop is CASRGLAGPSSYNEQFF. The CDR3, as DNA: TGTGCCAGCAGAGGACTAGCGGGGCCGAGCTCCTACAATGAGCAGTTCTTC.

The J gene is TRBJ1-1, the V gene TRBV4-3; D is uncertain. CDR1 and CDR2 (germline): LGHNA, YSLEER. The germline V and J ends were trimmed by 3 bases and 4 bases, with 9 bases remaining between them. This CDR3 comprises 13 residues. The CDR3 loop reads CASSHSGRTEAFF. The CDR3 DNA is TGCGCCAGCAGCCACTCCGGACGCACTGAAGCTTTCTTT.

The J gene is TRBJ2-7, the V gene TRBV5-4, with D hard to call. CDR3 size: 15 residues. Germline V gene sequence: CDR1 SGHNT, CDR2 YYREEE (reference sequence). V lost 1 base and J 0 bases, leaving 11 bases between the germline ends. The CDR3: CASSLNNHRSYEQYF. CDR3 DNA sequence: TGTGCCAGCAGCTTGAATAATCACCGCTCCTACGAGCAGTACTTC. The entire variable domain, with the rest obtained from reference TRBV5-4 and TRBJ2-7, is as follows: ETGVTQSPTHLIKTRGQQVTLRCSSQSGHNTVSWYQQALGQGPQFIFQYYREEENGRGNFPPRFSGLQFPNYSSELNVNALELDDSALYLCASSLNNHRSYEQYFGPGTRLTVT.

The rearrangement links TRBV11-2 to TRBJ2-7, with 9 positions matching TRBD1. The junction had 9 bases not matched to a gene; V was cut back by 1 base and J by 2 bases. The CDR3 is 17 amino acids. Germline assignment: CDR1 SGHAT and CDR2 FQNNGV. The CDR3 here is CASSLATGGSYAYEQYF. The CDR3, as DNA: TGTGCCAGCAGCTTAGCGACAGGGGGAAGTTATGCCTACGAGCAGTACTTC.

The rearrangement joins TRBV4-1 to TRBJ2-1; 10 positions agree with TRBD1. The V segment lost 4 bases and the J segment 0 bases; nucleotides outside the gene matches: 12. This CDR3 comprises 19 residues. CDR1 is MGHRA and CDR2 is YSYEKL in the germline V gene. The CDR3 nucleotides are TGCGCCAGCAGCCCACGACAGGGGGCACCTATTAGCTCCTACAATGAGCAGTTCTTC. Its protein is CASSPRQGAPISSYNEQFF.

The V and J genes are TRBV4-2 and TRBJ2-7; no reliable D call. V gave up 3 bases and J gave up 4 bases, with 16 bases separating them. The length of the CDR3 is 15 residues. Per germline, CDR1 LGHNA and CDR2 YNFKEQ. The chain's CDR3 is CASSHGDNSVYEQYF. CDR3 sequence (DNA): TGTGCCAGCAGCCATGGGGATAACTCGGTATACGAGCAGTACTTC.

CDR3 coding DNA: TGTGCCAGCAGCTTATCGGGTGAAAAACTGTTTTTT. Translating it yields CASSLSGEKLFF. The chain couples TRBV7-8 to TRBJ1-4; no clear D. There are 12 residues in the CDR3. Trimming removed 2 bases at V and 7 bases at J, with 5 bases between. Germline CDR1 reads SGHVS; CDR2 reads FQNEAQ.

The chain recombines TRBV5-1 with TRBJ1-5, with no clear D. V was shortened by 5 bases and J by 2 bases, with 17 bases between the two germline ends. This CDR3 has 16 amino acids. Per the germline V gene, CDR1 is SGHRS and CDR2 is YFSETQ. The CDR3 here is CASRPGGSIGNQPQHF. The CDR3 coding sequence is TGCGCCAGCAGGCCGGGAGGGAGTATCGGCAATCAGCCCCAGCATTTT.

CDR3 nucleotides: TGTGCCAGCAGCATAACAGGGGGGACTCGGGAGACCCAGTACTTC. Amino acid sequence: CASSITGGTRETQYF. V is TRBV7-2 and J is TRBJ2-5; 8 nucleotides agree with TRBD1. CDR1 is SGHTA, CDR2 FQGNSA, per germline. The CDR3 consists of 15 residues. After removal of 5 bases from V and 5 bases from J, the junction contained 10 bases not matched to a gene. Full variable domain (missing parts from reference TRBV7-2 and TRBJ2-5): GAGVSQSPSNKVTEKGKDVELRCDPISGHTALYWYRQSLGQGLEFLIYFQGNSAPDKSGLPSDRFSAERTGGSVSTLTIQRTQQEDSAVYLCASSITGGTRETQYFGPGTRLLVL.

This chain links TRBV21-1 with TRBJ2-7; no check of the table's D call, TRBD1, against the DNA was made. TRBV21-1 is recorded as a pseudogene. CDR3 size: 16 residues. The CDR3 reads CASSKASGQGSHEQYF. CDR3 nucleotides: TGTGCCAGCAGCAAAGCGTCGGGACAGGGTTCCCACGAGCAGTACTTC.

This clone was counted once. This chain links TRBV18 with TRBJ2-4, with D possibly TRBD2 on 6 matching bases. CDR1 KGHSH and CDR2 LQKENI come from the germline V gene. CDR3 length: 14 amino acids. V was cut by 1 base and J by 15 bases, with 19 bases left in between. CDR3: CASSPRYRGGMGYF. CDR3 nucleotides: TGTGCCAGCTCACCACGGTATAGGGGAGGTATGGGGTACTTC.

This sequence joins TRBV19 and TRBJ1-5; 8 nucleotides align to TRBD1. J lost 4 bases, V lost 8 bases, and 7 bases had no gene match. CDR1 and CDR2 from the germline V gene are LNHDA and SQIVND (reference sequence). This CDR3 comprises 14 residues. The CDR3 DNA reads as TGTGCCAGTGATGACAGGGGCCGAAATCAGCCCCAGCATTTT. It translates to CASDDRGRNQPQHF.

Only one count was recorded for this clone. A junction end diverges from the germline sequence, so it may reflect a read error. The CDR3 spells CASTLKGVRNQPQHF. The DNA for the CDR3 is TGTGCCAGCACTTTAAAGGGGGTCCGCAATCAGCCCCAGCATTTT. The chain uses TRBV28 and TRBJ1-5; a possible D gene is TRBD1 (6 bases). The germline V gene encodes CDR1 MDHEN and CDR2 SYDVKM. This CDR3 spans 15 amino acids.

V usage is TRBV7-8 and J usage is TRBJ2-3; D is uncertain. The CDR3 has 16 residues. Between the trimmed V and J ends, which lost 8 bases and 1 base, there was a span of 19 bases. Germline assignment: CDR1 SGHVS and CDR2 FQNEAQ. CDR3 in amino acids: CASSDRPTQRTDTQYF. CDR3 coding DNA: TGTGCCAGCTCGGACCGGCCCACCCAACGCACAGATACGCAGTATTTT.

The gene calls are TRBV10-3 and TRBJ1-1; 7 positions match TRBD1. CDR1 and CDR2 from the germline V gene are ENHRY and SYGVKD. The CDR3 has 13 amino acids. The J segment lost 10 bases and the V segment lost 6 bases, leaving 11 bases of the junction unmatched. DNA for the CDR3: TGTGCCATCAGGGAAGCAGGGGGTTGGGGAGCTTTCTTT. Its translation is CAIREAGGWGAFF.

The chain joins TRBV7-2 to TRBJ2-7; no firm D call. The length of the CDR3 is 14 residues. V was pared by 5 bases and J by 4 bases, with 15 bases between. In germline, CDR1 is SGHTA, CDR2 FQGNSA. CDR3: CASSLAVSLYEQYF. In DNA, the CDR3 is TGTGCCAGCAGCCTCGCCGTCAGTCTGTACGAGCAGTACTTC. The full variable domain, rest sourced from reference TRBV7-2 and TRBJ2-7, is GAGVSQSPSNKVTEKGKDVELRCDPISGHTALYWYRQSLGQGLEFLIYFQGNSAPDKSGLPSDRFSAERTGGSVSTLTIQRTQQEDSAVYLCASSLAVSLYEQYFGPGTRLTVT.

The chain joins TRBV6-5 to TRBJ2-2, with a possible D match to TRBD1 (6 bases). The V gene lost 10 bases and the J gene lost 6 bases, with 12 bases spanning the gap. Germline assignment: CDR1 MNHEY and CDR2 SVGAGI. The CDR3 contains 12 residues. Written as DNA, the CDR3 is TGTGCCATTACTGCAGGGGCCGGGGAGCTGTTTTTT. Protein: CAITAGAGELFF.

This chain links TRBV14 with TRBJ2-1; D gene uncertain. Germline-derived CDR1 and CDR2 are SGHDN and FVKESK. Trimming took 1 base from V and 5 from J, leaving 9 bases between them. This CDR3 has 14 residues. This CDR3 reads CASSQVPLHNEQFF. The CDR3 nucleotides read TGTGCCAGCAGCCAAGTTCCCTTACACAATGAGCAGTTCTTC.

J is TRBJ2-7 and V is TRBV5-8; D call uncertain. The germline V gene encodes CDR1 SGHTS and CDR2 YDEGEE. Trimming removed 2 bases from V and 0 bases from J, with 3 bases in between. CDR3 length: 12 residues. The CDR3 DNA reads as TGTGCCAGCAGCTTTTTCTCCTACGAGCAGTACTTC. This codes for CASSFFSYEQYF.